This T cell receptor beta chain was recovered during a study of fetal regulatory T cell absence and autoimmunity. Germline V gives CDR1 SGHTA, CDR2 FQGNSA. V was pared by 1 base and J by 7 bases, with 6 bases of the junction left unmatched. The length of the CDR3 is 14 residues. Assay used: immunoSEQ multiplex PCR; TCRdb lists only in-frame clones, some missing. The repertoire has approximately 94,000 clones, about two thirds of them found once; the top ten carry roughly 2%. This TCR derives from a male donor with IPEX syndrome. The chain employs TRBV7-2 and TRBJ2-5; 7 bases are a match to TRBD2. The sequencing sample was made of pancreas tissue. CDR3 sequence: CASSLVTGGGTQYF. CDR3 in DNA: TGTGCCAGCAGCTTAGTAACGGGGGGTGGGACCCAGTACTTC.